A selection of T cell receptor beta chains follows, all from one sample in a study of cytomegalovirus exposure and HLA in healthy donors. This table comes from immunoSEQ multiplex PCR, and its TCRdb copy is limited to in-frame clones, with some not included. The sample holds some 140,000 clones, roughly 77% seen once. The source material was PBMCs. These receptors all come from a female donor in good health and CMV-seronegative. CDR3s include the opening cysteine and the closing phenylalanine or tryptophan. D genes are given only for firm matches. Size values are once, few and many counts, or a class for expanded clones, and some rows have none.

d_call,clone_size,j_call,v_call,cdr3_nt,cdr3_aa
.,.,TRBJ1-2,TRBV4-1,TGCGCCAGCAGCCAAGTTAGCTATGGCTACACCTTC,CASSQVSYGYTF
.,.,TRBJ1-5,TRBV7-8,TGTGCCAGCAGCTGGATCGGGGGAGTTCAGCCCCAGCATTTT,CASSWIGGVQPQHF
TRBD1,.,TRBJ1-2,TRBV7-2,TGTGCCAGCAGCACCTCGACAGGGAACTATGGCTACACCTTC,CASSTSTGNYGYTF
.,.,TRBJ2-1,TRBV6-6,TGTGCCACGGGAAGCCGGGACTCATACAATGAGCAGTTCTTC,CATGSRDSYNEQFF
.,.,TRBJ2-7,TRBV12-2,TGTGCAAGTCGCCCGCAGGCAGGGAGGTACGAGCAGTACTTC,CASRPQAGRYEQYF
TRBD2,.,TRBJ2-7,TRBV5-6,TGTGCCAGCAGCTTCGGACTAGATTCCTACGAGCAGTACTTC,CASSFGLDSYEQYF
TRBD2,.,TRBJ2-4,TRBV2,TGTGCCAGCAGTAGGGAGGGACCACCGAGGGACATTCAGTACTTC,CASSREGPPRDIQYF
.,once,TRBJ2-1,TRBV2,TGTGCCAGCAGTGAATCAGGACAGCGAAACAATGAGCAGTTCTTC,CASSESGQRNNEQFF
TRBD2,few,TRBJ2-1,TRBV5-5,TGTGCCAGCAGCCCCACTAGCGGGGGTCTCAATGAGCAGTTCTTC,CASSPTSGGLNEQFF
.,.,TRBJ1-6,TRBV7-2,TGTGCCAGCAGCTTAATTAGCTCCTATAATTCACCCCTCCACTTT,CASSLISSYNSPLHF
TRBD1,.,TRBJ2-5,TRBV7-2,TGTGCCAGCAGCTTAGCCGGGACAGACCAAGAGACCCAGTACTTC,CASSLAGTDQETQYF
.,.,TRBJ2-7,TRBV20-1,.,CSVGTGNF
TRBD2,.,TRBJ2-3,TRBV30,TGTGCCTGGACCCTTGGACTAGACCCTAGCACAGATACGCAGTATTTT,CAWTLGLDPSTDTQYF
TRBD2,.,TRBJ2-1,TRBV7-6,TGTGCCAGCAGCTTAGCCCTAGCGGGGGGCCTCTACAATGAGCAGTTCTTC,CASSLALAGGLYNEQFF
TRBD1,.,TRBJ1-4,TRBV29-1,TGCAGCGTTGAACCGGGACAGGGGGGACCTGAAAAACTGTTTTTT,CSVEPGQGGPEKLFF
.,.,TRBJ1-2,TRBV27,TGTGCCAGCAGTTTGGGGGCGGGGGGTCATAACTATGGCTACACCTTC,CASSLGAGGHNYGYTF
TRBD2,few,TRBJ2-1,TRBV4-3,TGCGCCAGCAGCCAAGGGACTAGCGGGGGGTTCTACAATGAGCAGTTCTTC,CASSQGTSGGFYNEQFF